These 18 T cell receptor beta chains originate from one sample sequenced in a study of shared clonotypes between healthy human individuals. Clones were sequenced by immunoSEQ multiplex PCR, and TCRdb holds only the in-frame ones, with some missing. The repertoire consists of hundreds of thousands of clones, with about 98% occurring once and the leading ten covering more than 0.3%. Terminally differentiated effector memory CD45RA+ cells were excluded from the naive CD8 cells, which were CD45RO-negative and positively selected for CCR7. Source material: naive CD8+ T cells sorted from blood. All receptors come from a young man in good health.

Details on this clone: Other DNA sequences in the sample encode the same CDR3. The V gene is TRBV9, the J gene TRBJ2-2, with 9 bases lining up with TRBD1. This CDR3 region has 14 residues. V lost 2 bases to trimming and J lost 5 bases; unmatched junction nucleotides: 1. The germline V gene encodes CDR1 SGDLS and CDR2 YYNGEE. The CDR3, as DNA: TGTGCCAGCAGCGTGGGACAGGGTACCGGGGAGCTGTTTTTT. This sequence encodes CASSVGQGTGELFF.

The gene calls are TRBV7-2 and TRBJ2-1; D ambiguous. The ends were cut back, 3 bases at V and 6 bases at J, with 15 bases in the middle. The CDR3 spans 15 residues. The V gene's germline CDR1 is SGHTA and CDR2 FQGNSA. CDR3 in amino acids: CASSFYFRVVNEQFF. The CDR3 DNA reads as TGTGCCAGCAGCTTTTATTTCAGAGTTGTCAATGAGCAGTTCTTC.

V gene TRBV6-5 combines with J gene TRBJ2-7, with 9 bases matching TRBD2. CDR1 is MNHEY and CDR2 is SVGAGI in the germline V gene. V lost 6 bases, J lost 5 bases, and 5 bases stayed unmatched. The CDR3 spans 13 residues. CDR3 sequence reads: CASSSSGMNEQYF. The CDR3 DNA is TGTGCCAGCAGCTCTAGCGGGATGAACGAGCAGTACTTC.

V and J are TRBV27 and TRBJ1-4; no reliable D call. With 3 bases removed from V and 6 bases from J, the gap between germline ends came to 8 bases. Looked up from germline, CDR1 is MNHEY and CDR2 is SMNVEV (reference sequence). The CDR3 runs to 13 residues. As DNA, the CDR3 is TGTGCCAGCAGTTTGGACCGATATGAAAAACTGTTTTTT. Its translation: CASSLDRYEKLFF.

CDR3: CASSLALSGTSFDEQFF. CDR3 DNA sequence: TGTGCCAGCAGCTTAGCACTGTCCGGGACTAGCTTCGATGAGCAGTTCTTC. The chain couples TRBV7-3 to TRBJ2-1; 9 nucleotides match TRBD2. Germline loops: CDR1 SGHTA, CDR2 FQGTGA. This CDR3 comprises 17 residues. V lost 2 bases and J lost 8; bases outside the gene matches: 13.

The chain links TRBV7-9 to TRBJ1-1, with a possible D match to TRBD1 (6 bases). From germline, CDR1 is SEHNR and CDR2 FQNEAQ (reference sequence). V was trimmed by 4 bases and J by 5 bases, leaving 11 bases between them. This CDR3 has 13 residues. The CDR3 DNA reads as TGTGCCAGCAGCTGGGGGCAGCCTACTGAAGCTTTCTTT. Translation gives CASSWGQPTEAFF.

CDR3 protein: CASSTLQGPAFEAFF. CDR3 sequence (DNA): TGTGCCAGCAGCACTTTACAGGGGCCGGCGTTTGAAGCTTTCTTT. The chain couples TRBV5-4 to TRBJ1-1, with 7 bases that match TRBD1. Germline CDR1 SGHNT, CDR2 YYREEE (reference sequence). The CDR3 contains 15 residues. V gave up 4 bases and J gave up 7 bases; unmatched junction bases: 13.

This clone showed up just a few times. The rearrangement joins TRBV19 to TRBJ1-5; D unclear. Germline assignment: CDR1 LNHDA and CDR2 SQIVND (reference sequence). The CDR3 sequence is 13 residues long. V was cut by 3 bases and J by 6 bases, with 9 bases left in between. The CDR3 DNA follows: TGTGCCAGTAGTATGATTCTCGGTCAGCCCCAGCATTTT. Protein: CASSMILGQPQHF.

The chain recombines TRBV5-4 with TRBJ2-2; D gene uncertain. Per germline, CDR1 SGHNT and CDR2 YYREEE (reference sequence). This CDR3 is 13 amino acids long. V lost 4 bases to trimming and J lost 6 bases, with 10 bases between them. CDR3 DNA: TGTGCCAGCAGCCCGAACAGTGCCGGGGAGCTGTTTTTT. This codes for CASSPNSAGELFF.

The V call is TRBV7-9, the J call TRBJ1-4; 9 nucleotides line up with TRBD1. CDR1 is SEHNR and CDR2 is FQNEAQ in the germline V gene (reference sequence). J gave up 11 bases and V 4 bases, and 8 bases lay outside the gene matches. The CDR3 covers 14 residues. The CDR3: CASSSRQGVKKLFF. In nucleotides, the CDR3 is TGTGCCAGCAGCTCCCGACAGGGGGTGAAGAAACTGTTTTTT.

The chain is built from TRBV5-1 and TRBJ2-3; 8 positions agree with TRBD2. The CDR3 is 15 amino acids. V gave up 2 bases and J gave up 5 bases; unmatched junction bases: 7. CDR1 and CDR2 (germline): SGHRS, YFSETQ. The CDR3 is CASSFEKLAEDTQYF. CDR3 DNA: TGCGCCAGCAGCTTTGAAAAACTAGCGGAAGATACGCAGTATTTT. The variable domain in full, with the rest retrieved from reference TRBV5-1 and TRBJ2-3, is KAGVTQTPRYLIKTRGQQVTLSCSPISGHRSVSWYQQTPGQGLQFLFEYFSETQRNKGNFPGRFSGRQFSNSRSEMNVSTLELGDSALYLCASSFEKLAEDTQYFGPGTRLTVL.

The chain recombines TRBV10-3 with TRBJ2-3, with 7 nucleotides matching TRBD1. Germline V gene sequence: CDR1 ENHRY, CDR2 SYGVKD. The V and J ends lost 11 bases and 5 bases, in that order; junction bases with no gene match: 10. The CDR3 extends over 13 amino acids. This chain's CDR3 is CAGADRERDTQYF. The DNA for the CDR3 is TGTGCCGGGGCAGACAGGGAAAGAGATACGCAGTATTTT.

This chain links TRBV5-1 with TRBJ2-1; TRBD2 agrees at 13 bases. This CDR3 is built from 18 residues. The germline CDR1 and CDR2 sequences are SGHRS and YFSETQ. V trimming: 0 bases; J trimming: 0 bases; junction bases outside the gene matches: 3. This chain's CDR3 is CASSLGTSGRVSYNEQFF. As DNA, the CDR3 is TGCGCCAGCAGCTTGGGGACTAGCGGGAGAGTCTCCTACAATGAGCAGTTCTTC.

The chain recombines TRBV30 with TRBJ2-3; D perhaps matches TRBD2 (5 bases). From germline, CDR1 is GTSNPN and CDR2 SVGIG (reference sequence). The CDR3 is 12 amino acids. Trimming shortened V by 7 bases and J by 2 bases, and 10 bases separated the two germline ends. This chain's CDR3 is CASEGATDTQYF. The DNA of the CDR3 is TGTGCCTCCGAGGGTGCCACAGATACGCAGTATTTT.

The genes are TRBV27 and TRBJ1-4; D remains ambiguous. CDR1 and CDR2 (germline): MNHEY, SMNVEV (reference sequence). Between the trimmed V and J ends, which lost 1 base and 7 bases, there was a span of 7 bases. The CDR3 length is 13 residues. The CDR3 sequence is CASSLWSGEKLFF. CDR3 coding DNA: TGTGCCAGCAGTTTATGGTCTGGTGAAAAACTGTTTTTT.

The chain is built from TRBV10-3 and TRBJ2-3, with TRBD2 matching 14 bases. The CDR3 consists of 17 residues. In germline, CDR1 is ENHRY, CDR2 SYGVKD. V lost 10 bases to trimming and J lost 2 bases; unmatched junction nucleotides: 11. The CDR3 region has the DNA TGTGCCAGCCACAAGGGGACTAGCGGGAGTGTCACAGATACGCAGTATTTT. As protein: CASHKGTSGSVTDTQYF.

This chain links TRBV18 with TRBJ2-3; possibly TRBD1 or TRBD2 for D (5 bases each). The CDR3 is 15 residues long. V was trimmed by 6 bases and J by 4 bases, leaving 17 bases between them. From germline, CDR1 is KGHSH and CDR2 LQKENI. CDR3 amino acids: CASSPGTSPADTQYF. CDR3 in DNA: TGTGCCAGCTCCCCGGGGACCTCGCCGGCAGATACGCAGTATTTT.

The V gene is TRBV5-1, the J gene TRBJ2-7, with 12 bases identical to TRBD2. Germline CDR1 reads SGHRS; CDR2 reads YFSETQ. The junction had 9 bases not matched to a gene; V was cut back by 3 bases and J by 5 bases. There are 16 residues in the CDR3. CDR3 sequence (DNA): TGCGCCAGCAGCTCGCGGACTAGCGGGATGCGGGACGAGCAGTACTTC. It specifies CASSSRTSGMRDEQYF.